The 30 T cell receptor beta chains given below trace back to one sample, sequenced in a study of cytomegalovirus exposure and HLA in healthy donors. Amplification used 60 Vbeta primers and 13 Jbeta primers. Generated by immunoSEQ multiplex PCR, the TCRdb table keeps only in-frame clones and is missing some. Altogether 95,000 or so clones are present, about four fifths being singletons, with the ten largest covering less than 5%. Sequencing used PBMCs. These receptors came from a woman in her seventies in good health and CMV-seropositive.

The CDR3 region has the DNA TGTGCCACCAGGGGGGGGGCGAACTATGGCTACACCTTC. It translates to CATRGGANYGYTF. The rearrangement links TRBV2 to TRBJ1-2; 7 bases align to TRBD1. The germline V gene has CDR1 SNHLY and CDR2 FYNNEI. V was pared by 10 bases and J by 2 bases, with 7 bases of the junction left unmatched. The CDR3 sequence is 13 residues long.

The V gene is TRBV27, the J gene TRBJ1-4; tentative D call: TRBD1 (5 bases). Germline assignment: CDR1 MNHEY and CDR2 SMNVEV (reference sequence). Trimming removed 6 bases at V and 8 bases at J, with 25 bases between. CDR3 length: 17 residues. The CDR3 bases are TGTGCCAGCAGCCGCGAGGGCGGGACCCCGATTGGAGAAAAACTGTTTTTT. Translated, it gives CASSREGGTPIGEKLFF.

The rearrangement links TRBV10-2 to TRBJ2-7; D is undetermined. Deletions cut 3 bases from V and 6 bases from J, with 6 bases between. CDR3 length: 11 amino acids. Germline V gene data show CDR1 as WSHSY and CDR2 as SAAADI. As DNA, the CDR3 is TGCGCCAGCAGTGATACCGGCGAGCAGTACTTC. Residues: CASSDTGEQYF.

CDR3 in amino acids: CASSHPVGELFF. Here the CDR3 DNA reads TGCGCCAGCAGCCACCCGGTCGGGGAGCTGTTTTTT. V gene TRBV4-1 combines with J gene TRBJ2-2; D unclear. From germline, CDR1 is MGHRA and CDR2 YSYEKL. This CDR3 is 12 amino acids long. Trimming took 3 bases from V and 7 from J, leaving 6 bases between them.

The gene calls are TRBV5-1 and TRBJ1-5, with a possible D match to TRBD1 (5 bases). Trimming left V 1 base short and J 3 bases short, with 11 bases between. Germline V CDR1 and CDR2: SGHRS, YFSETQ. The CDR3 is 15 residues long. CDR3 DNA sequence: TGCGCCAGCAGCTTGAATGGACAAAACAATCAGCCCCAGCATTTT. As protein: CASSLNGQNNQPQHF.

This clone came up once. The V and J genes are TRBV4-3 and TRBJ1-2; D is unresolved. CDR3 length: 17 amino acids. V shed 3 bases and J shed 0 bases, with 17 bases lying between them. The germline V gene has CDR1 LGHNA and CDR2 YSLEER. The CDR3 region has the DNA TGCGCCAGCAGCCATGGGTTAACAGCCGACCCTAACTATGGCTACACCTTC. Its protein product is CASSHGLTADPNYGYTF.

DNA of the CDR3: TGTGCCAGCTCACCGACTAGCGGGAGGTACTACAATGAGCAGTTCTTC. This codes for CASSPTSGRYYNEQFF. The chain carries TRBV18 and TRBJ2-1; TRBD2 aligns across 13 bases. V dropped 3 bases and J dropped 3; count of bases not matched to a gene: 2. Germline V gene sequence: CDR1 KGHSH, CDR2 LQKENI. CDR3 length: 16 residues.

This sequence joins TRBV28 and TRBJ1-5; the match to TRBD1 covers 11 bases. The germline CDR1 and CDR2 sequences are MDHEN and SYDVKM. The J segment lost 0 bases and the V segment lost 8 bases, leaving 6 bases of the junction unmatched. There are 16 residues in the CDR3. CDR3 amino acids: CASRTGGGYSNQPQHF. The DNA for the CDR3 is TGTGCCAGCCGGACAGGGGGCGGTTATAGCAATCAGCCCCAGCATTTT.

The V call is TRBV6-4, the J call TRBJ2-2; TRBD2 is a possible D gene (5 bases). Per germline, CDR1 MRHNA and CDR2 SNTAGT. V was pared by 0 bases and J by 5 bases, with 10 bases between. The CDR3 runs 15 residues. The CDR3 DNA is TGTGCCAGCAGTGACTCTCCCGGGATTACCGGGGAGCTGTTTTTT. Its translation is CASSDSPGITGELFF.

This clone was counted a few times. In DNA form, the CDR3 reads TGTGCCAGTAGGACAGACCCGGCCCAGGAGACCCAGTACTTC. It is translated as CASRTDPAQETQYF. The rearrangement joins TRBV19 to TRBJ2-5, with a possible D match to TRBD1 (5 bases). Germline CDR1 reads LNHDA; CDR2 reads SQIVND (reference sequence). V was trimmed by 6 bases and J by 5 bases, leaving 16 bases between them. The CDR3 spans 14 residues.

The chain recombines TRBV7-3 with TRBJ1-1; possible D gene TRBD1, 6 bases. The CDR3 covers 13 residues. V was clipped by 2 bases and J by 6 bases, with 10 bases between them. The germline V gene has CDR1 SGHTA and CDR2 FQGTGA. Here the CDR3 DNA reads TGTGCCAGCAGCTTATCAGGGGCCCCTGAAGCTTTCTTT. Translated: CASSLSGAPEAFF.

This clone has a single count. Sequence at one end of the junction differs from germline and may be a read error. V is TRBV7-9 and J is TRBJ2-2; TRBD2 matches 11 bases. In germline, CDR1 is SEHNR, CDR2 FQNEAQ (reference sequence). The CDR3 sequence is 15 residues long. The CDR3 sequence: CSSRVAGGYTGELFF. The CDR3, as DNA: TGTTCCAGCAGGGTAGCGGGAGGGTACACCGGGGAGCTGTTTTTT.

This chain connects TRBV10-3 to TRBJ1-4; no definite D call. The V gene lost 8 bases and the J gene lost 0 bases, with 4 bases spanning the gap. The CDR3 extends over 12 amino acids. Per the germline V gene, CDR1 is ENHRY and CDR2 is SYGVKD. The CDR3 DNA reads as TGTGCCATCGGGCCAACTAATGAAAAACTGTTTTTT. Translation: CAIGPTNEKLFF.

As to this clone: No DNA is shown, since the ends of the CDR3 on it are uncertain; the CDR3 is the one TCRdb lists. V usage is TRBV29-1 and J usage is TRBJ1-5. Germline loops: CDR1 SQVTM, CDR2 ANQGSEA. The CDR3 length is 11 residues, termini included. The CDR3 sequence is CSDYQCQPQHF.

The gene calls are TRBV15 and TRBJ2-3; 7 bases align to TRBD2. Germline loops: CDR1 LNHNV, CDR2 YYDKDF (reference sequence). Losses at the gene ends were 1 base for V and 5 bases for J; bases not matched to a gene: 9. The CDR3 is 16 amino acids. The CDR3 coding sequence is TGTGCCACCAGCAGAGGGACGGCGGGAGCAGGAGATACGCAGTATTTT. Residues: CATSRGTAGAGDTQYF.

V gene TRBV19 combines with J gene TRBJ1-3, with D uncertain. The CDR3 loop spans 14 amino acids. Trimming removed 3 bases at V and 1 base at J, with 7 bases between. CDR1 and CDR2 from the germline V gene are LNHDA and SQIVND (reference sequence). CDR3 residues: CASSIKRSGNTIYF. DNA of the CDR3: TGTGCCAGTAGTATCAAGCGGTCTGGAAACACCATATATTTT.

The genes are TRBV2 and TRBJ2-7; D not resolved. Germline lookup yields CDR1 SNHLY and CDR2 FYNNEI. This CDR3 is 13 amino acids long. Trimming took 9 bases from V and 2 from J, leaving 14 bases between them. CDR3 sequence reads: CASNPAGTYEQYF. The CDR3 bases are TGTGCCAGTAACCCGGCAGGAACCTACGAGCAGTACTTC.

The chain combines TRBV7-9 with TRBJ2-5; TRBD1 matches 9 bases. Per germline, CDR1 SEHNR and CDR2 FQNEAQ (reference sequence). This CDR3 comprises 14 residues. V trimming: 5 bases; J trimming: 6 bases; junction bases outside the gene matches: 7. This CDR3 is CASSLTGGAQTQYF. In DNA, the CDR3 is TGTGCCAGCAGCCTAACAGGGGGCGCACAGACCCAGTACTTC. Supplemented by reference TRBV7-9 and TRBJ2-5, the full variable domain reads DTGVSQNPRHKITKRGQNVTFRCDPISEHNRLYWYRQTLGQGPEFLTYFQNEAQLEKSRLLSDRFSAERPKGSFSTLEIQRTEQGDSAMYLCASSLTGGAQTQYFGPGTRLLVL.

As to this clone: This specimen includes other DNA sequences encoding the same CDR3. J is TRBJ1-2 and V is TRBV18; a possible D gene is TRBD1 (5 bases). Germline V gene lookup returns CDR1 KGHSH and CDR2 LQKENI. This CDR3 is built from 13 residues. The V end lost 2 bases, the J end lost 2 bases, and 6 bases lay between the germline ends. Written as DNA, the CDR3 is TGTGCCAGCTCACCAGACAGAAACTATGGCTACACCTTC. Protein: CASSPDRNYGYTF.

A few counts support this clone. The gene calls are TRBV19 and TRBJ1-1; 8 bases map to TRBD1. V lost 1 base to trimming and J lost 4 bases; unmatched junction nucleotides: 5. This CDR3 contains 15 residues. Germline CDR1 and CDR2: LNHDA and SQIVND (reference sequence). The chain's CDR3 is CASSIVTGGSTEAFF. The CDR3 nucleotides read TGTGCCAGTAGTATAGTTACAGGGGGGTCCACTGAAGCTTTCTTT.

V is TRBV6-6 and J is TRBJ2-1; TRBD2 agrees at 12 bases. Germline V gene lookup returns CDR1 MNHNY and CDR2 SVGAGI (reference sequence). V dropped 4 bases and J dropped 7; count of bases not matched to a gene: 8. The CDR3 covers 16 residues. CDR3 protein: CASSSSTSGGLNEQFF. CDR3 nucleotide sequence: TGTGCCAGCAGTTCCTCGACTAGCGGGGGTCTTAATGAGCAGTTCTTC.

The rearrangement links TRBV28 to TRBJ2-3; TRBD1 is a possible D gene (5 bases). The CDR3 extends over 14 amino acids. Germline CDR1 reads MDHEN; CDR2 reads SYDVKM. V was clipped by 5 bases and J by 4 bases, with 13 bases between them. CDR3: CASSLQGWADTQYF. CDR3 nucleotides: TGTGCCAGCAGTCTCCAGGGATGGGCAGATACGCAGTATTTT.

The CDR3 nucleotides read TGTGCCAGCAGCTCAACAGGGTTCTCTGGGGCCAACGTCCTGACTTTC. This codes for CASSSTGFSGANVLTF. The gene calls are TRBV7-2 and TRBJ2-6, with TRBD1 as a possible D gene (6 bases). The CDR3 length is 16 residues. From germline, CDR1 is SGHTA and CDR2 FQGNSA. Trimming removed 4 bases at V and 0 bases at J, with 10 bases between.

Here the CDR3 reads CASSPRGPDTQYF. CDR3 coding DNA: TGTGCCAGCAGCCCGCGGGGGCCCGATACGCAGTATTTT. This chain links TRBV7-9 with TRBJ2-3, with D maybe TRBD2 (7 bases). From germline, CDR1 is SEHNR and CDR2 FQNEAQ (reference sequence). V gave up 5 bases and J gave up 6 bases, with 12 bases separating them. The CDR3 is made up of 13 amino acids. Variable domain in full (rest from reference TRBV7-9 and TRBJ2-3): DTGVSQNPRHKITKRGQNVTFRCDPISEHNRLYWYRQTLGQGPEFLTYFQNEAQLEKSRLLSDRFSAERPKGSFSTLEIQRTEQGDSAMYLCASSPRGPDTQYFGPGTRLTVL.

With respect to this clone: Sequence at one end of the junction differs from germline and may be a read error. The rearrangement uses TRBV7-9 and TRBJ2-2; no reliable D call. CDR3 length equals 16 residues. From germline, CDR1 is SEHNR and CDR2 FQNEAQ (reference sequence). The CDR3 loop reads CSSSPLRRTSPGELFF. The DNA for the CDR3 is TGTTCCAGCAGCCCGCTGAGGCGCACCAGCCCCGGGGAGCTGTTTTTT.

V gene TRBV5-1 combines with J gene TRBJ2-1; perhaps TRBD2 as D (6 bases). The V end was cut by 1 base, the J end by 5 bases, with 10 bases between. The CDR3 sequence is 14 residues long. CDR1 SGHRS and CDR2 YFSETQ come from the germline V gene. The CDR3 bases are TGCGCCAGCAGCTTGATAGCGGAACACAATGAGCAGTTCTTC. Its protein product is CASSLIAEHNEQFF.

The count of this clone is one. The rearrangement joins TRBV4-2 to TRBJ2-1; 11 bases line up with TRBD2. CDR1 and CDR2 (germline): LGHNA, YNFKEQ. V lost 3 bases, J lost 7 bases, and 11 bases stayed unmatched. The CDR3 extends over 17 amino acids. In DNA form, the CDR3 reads TGTGCCAGCAGCCAGTTAATAGGGACTAGCGGAACTAATGAGCAGTTCTTC. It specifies CASSQLIGTSGTNEQFF.

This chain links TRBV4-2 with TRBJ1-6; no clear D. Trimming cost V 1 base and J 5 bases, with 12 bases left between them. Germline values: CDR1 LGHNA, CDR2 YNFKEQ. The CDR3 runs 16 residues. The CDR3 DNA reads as TGTGCCAGCAGCCAAGGGGTGAGGGTGGATAATTCACCCCTCCACTTT. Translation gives CASSQGVRVDNSPLHF.

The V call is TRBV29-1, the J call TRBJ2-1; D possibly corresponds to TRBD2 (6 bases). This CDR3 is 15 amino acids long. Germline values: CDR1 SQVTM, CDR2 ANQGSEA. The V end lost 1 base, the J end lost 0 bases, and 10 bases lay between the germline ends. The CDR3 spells CSVEVGGTSYNEQFF. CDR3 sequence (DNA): TGCAGCGTTGAAGTAGGAGGGACCTCCTACAATGAGCAGTTCTTC.

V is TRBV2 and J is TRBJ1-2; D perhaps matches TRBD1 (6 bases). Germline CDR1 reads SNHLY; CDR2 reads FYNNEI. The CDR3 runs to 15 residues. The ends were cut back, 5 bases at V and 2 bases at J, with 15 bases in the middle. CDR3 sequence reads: CASSSLPTGNYGYTF. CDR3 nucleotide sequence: TGTGCCAGCAGTTCCCTCCCTACAGGGAACTATGGCTACACCTTC.